Shown below are 22 T cell receptor beta chains from a single sample sequenced in a study of T cell repertoires in cytomegalovirus infection (dated by TCRdb to between 2019 and 2020). No cognate antigen is known for these TCRs. The data were produced on an Illumina HiSeq 1500. The raw public data were reprocessed by TCRdb itself: fastp quality trimming at Q25, MiXCR clonotype calling, in-frame beta chains only. Each entry merges the rows of one CDR3 protein and shows their most common DNA and genes. Across this sample there are about 920,000 distinct CDR3 sequences, with 30% to 40% seen only once. The ten largest clones add up to 11% to 15% of the sample. Explained via the paper, the treatment or condition label denotes: in vitro stimulation with specific CMV peptide epitopes to enrich CMV-specific T cells. Sequences were derived from cultured CD8+ T cells from PBMCs, sampled from culture after CMV antigen stimulation. All receptors derive from a human donor in good health (CMV status not recorded). Some clones in this sample may be carry-over from other donors' samples.

CDR3 nucleotides: TGTGCCAGCAGTTTATCCCACAGGGGGCGAGTATACGAGCAGTACTTC. It is translated as CASSLSHRGRVYEQYF. This chain connects TRBV27 to TRBJ2-7, with TRBD1 matching over 9 bases. This CDR3 has 16 residues. Germline V gene sequence: CDR1 MNHEY, CDR2 SMNVEV (reference sequence). Trimming took 0 bases from V and 4 from J; bases not matched to a gene: 7.

This clonotype has a count of ten or more. The J gene is TRBJ2-1, the V gene TRBV6-1, with 9 positions matching TRBD2. In germline, CDR1 is MNHNS, CDR2 SASEGT. V was pared by 1 base and J by 3 bases, with 10 bases of the junction left unmatched. This CDR3 is 18 amino acids long. The CDR3 loop reads CASSEGRGGQLLYNEQFF. The CDR3 DNA follows: TGTGCCAGCAGTGAAGGGCGGGGGGGCCAGCTCCTCTACAATGAGCAGTTCTTC.

This clonotype was detected only a few times. J is TRBJ2-2 and V is TRBV29-1; possible D gene TRBD2, 6 bases. There are 13 residues in the CDR3. The germline gives CDR1 SQVTM, CDR2 ANQGSEA. The CDR3 nucleotides are TGCGCCTCAGGAGGGGCGGGGACCGGGGAGCTGTTTTTT. This sequence encodes CASGGAGTGELFF.

The rearrangement joins TRBV6-6 to TRBJ2-1; D remains ambiguous. There are 13 residues in the CDR3. CDR1 and CDR2 (germline): MNHNY, SVGAGI (reference sequence). V gave up 4 bases and J gave up 9 bases, with 13 bases separating them. The CDR3 loop is CASSLRGNGEQFF. The CDR3 DNA reads TGTGCCAGCAGTTTACGAGGTAACGGTGAGCAGTTCTTC.

This clonotype appeared a few times. J is TRBJ2-4 and V is TRBV5-1; 9 bases are shared with TRBD2. The CDR3 extends over 16 amino acids. From germline, CDR1 is SGHRS and CDR2 YFSETQ. The V gene end was trimmed by 0 bases and the J gene end by 3 bases; junction bases not matched to a gene: 4. The CDR3 nucleotides are TGCGCCAGCAGCTTGGAGGCTAGCGGGGTCAAAAACATTCAGTACTTC. Translating gives CASSLEASGVKNIQYF.

This clonotype was observed at least ten times. The rearrangement uses TRBV7-9 and TRBJ2-6; D may be TRBD1 (6 bases). Between the trimmed V and J ends, which lost 1 base and 6 bases, there was a span of 10 bases. The CDR3 consists of 15 residues. CDR1 is SEHNR and CDR2 is FQNEAQ in the germline V gene (reference sequence). CDR3 DNA: TGTGCCAGCAGCTTAGGTACAGGGACGGCCAACGTCCTGACTTTC. Protein: CASSLGTGTANVLTF.

In this sample, this clonotype turned up a few times. The chain carries TRBV25-1 and TRBJ1-2; tentative D call: TRBD1 (5 bases). Germline V gene sequence: CDR1 MGHDK, CDR2 SYGVNS. The CDR3 spans 15 residues. The V and J ends lost 1 base and 5 bases respectively, with 14 bases between them. CDR3 amino acids: CASSESWQGGYGYTF. The CDR3, as DNA: TGTGCCAGCAGTGAATCGTGGCAGGGTGGATATGGCTACACCTTC.

This clonotype was seen more than once but under ten times. This chain uses TRBV7-9 with TRBJ2-3; D ambiguous. The V end was cut by 7 bases, the J end by 0 bases, with 17 bases between. Germline V gene data show CDR1 as SEHNR and CDR2 as FQNEAQ (reference sequence). The CDR3 contains 16 residues. Here the CDR3 reads CASTAPRSPSTDTQYF. CDR3 DNA: TGTGCCAGCACCGCCCCTAGGTCTCCTAGCACAGATACGCAGTATTTT.

The chain has TRBV7-6 and TRBJ1-1; TRBD1 might be the D (5 bases). Trimming took 1 base from V and 11 from J, leaving 17 bases between them. There are 14 residues in the CDR3. Germline CDR1 reads SGHVS; CDR2 reads FNYEAQ. Here the CDR3 reads CASSLDGAATGAFF. The CDR3 coding sequence is TGTGCCAGCAGCTTAGACGGGGCAGCCACTGGCGCTTTCTTT.

This clonotype was picked up many times. The chain couples TRBV7-2 to TRBJ2-1, with D uncertain. In germline, CDR1 is SGHTA, CDR2 FQGNSA. CDR3 length equals 15 residues. V lost 2 bases, J lost 2 bases, and 10 bases lay in between. DNA of the CDR3: TGTGCCAGCAGCTTATCTTTCTTTCCCTACAATGAGCAGTTCTTC. It encodes CASSLSFFPYNEQFF.

The V and J genes are TRBV15 and TRBJ2-4, with D perhaps assigned TRBD1 or TRBD2 (5 bases each). This CDR3 region has 13 residues. V lost 5 bases and J 4 bases, leaving 9 bases between the germline ends. In germline, CDR1 is LNHNV, CDR2 YYDKDF (reference sequence). DNA for the CDR3: TGTGCCACCAGCGGGAGACAGAAAAACATTCAGTACTTC. The encoded protein is CATSGRQKNIQYF.

A few counts support this clonotype. V is TRBV6-5 and J is TRBJ2-3, with 8 bases matching TRBD2. Looked up from germline, CDR1 is MNHEY and CDR2 is SVGAGI. The CDR3 is 13 amino acids. Trimming took 7 bases from V and 6 from J; bases not matched to a gene: 6. DNA of the CDR3: TGTGCCAGCAATCTGGCGGGGGGCGATACGCAGTATTTT. Amino acid sequence: CASNLAGGDTQYF.

This clonotype was recorded a few times. The V and J genes are TRBV5-6 and TRBJ1-1; D is undetermined. Between the trimmed V and J ends, which lost 3 bases and 1 base, there was a span of 13 bases. CDR1 and CDR2 from the germline V gene are SGHDT and YYEEEE. The CDR3 totals 15 residues. The CDR3 here is CASSSVQSGNTEAFF. DNA of the CDR3: TGTGCCAGCAGCTCCGTACAGAGCGGGAACACTGAAGCTTTCTTT.

This rearrangement joins TRBV27 to TRBJ1-2; the D gene is possibly TRBD1 (6 bases). The CDR3 is 17 amino acids. The germline V and J ends were trimmed by 5 bases and 3 bases, with 22 bases remaining between them. Germline-derived CDR1 and CDR2 are MNHEY and SMNVEV (reference sequence). The CDR3 loop reads CASSPQGTISSYYGYTF. In nucleotides, the CDR3 is TGTGCCAGCAGTCCCCAAGGGACAATATCATCTTACTATGGCTACACCTTC.

The chain combines TRBV7-8 with TRBJ1-5, with a possible D match to TRBD1 (6 bases). With 1 base removed from V and 0 bases from J, the gap between germline ends came to 13 bases. CDR1 and CDR2 (germline): SGHVS, FQNEAQ. The length of the CDR3 is 17 residues. DNA for the CDR3: TGTGCCAGCAGCTTAGGGGGGGGGGGCTATAGCAATCAGCCCCAGCATTTT. Amino acids: CASSLGGGGYSNQPQHF.

The rearrangement uses TRBV9 and TRBJ2-6; tentative D call: TRBD2 (5 bases). From germline, CDR1 is SGDLS and CDR2 YYNGEE. The CDR3 is 15 residues long. The V end was cut by 1 base, the J end by 4 bases, with 9 bases between. As DNA, the CDR3 is TGTGCCAGCAGCGTAAGGACTCGCGGGGCCAACGTCCTGACTTTC. This translates into CASSVRTRGANVLTF.

This CDR3 is CASSEMTSNTGELFF. The CDR3 DNA reads as TGTGCCAGCAGTGAGATGACATCGAACACCGGGGAGCTGTTTTTT. The rearrangement uses TRBV2 and TRBJ2-2; D is unclear. Germline values: CDR1 SNHLY, CDR2 FYNNEI. V was cut by 3 bases and J by 0 bases, with 8 bases left in between. The CDR3 extends over 15 amino acids.

This clonotype was detected only a few times. The chain carries TRBV27 and TRBJ2-5; no clear D gene. CDR3 size: 17 residues. Trimming removed 2 bases at V and 7 bases at J, with 23 bases between. From germline, CDR1 is MNHEY and CDR2 SMNVEV (reference sequence). DNA of the CDR3: TGTGCCAGCAGTTTAAGTTGGCCAAACCTGGTGAGAGGGACCCAGTACTTC. It specifies CASSLSWPNLVRGTQYF.

The chain uses TRBV10-2 and TRBJ2-3; no firm D call. The V gene lost 5 bases and the J gene lost 1 base, with 7 bases spanning the gap. Per the germline V gene, CDR1 is WSHSY and CDR2 is SAAADI. The CDR3 consists of 13 residues. The CDR3 protein is CASSWLRTDTQYF. The CDR3 coding sequence is TGCGCCAGCAGTTGGCTCCGCACAGATACGCAGTATTTT.

This clonotype was recorded a few times. V gene TRBV7-8 combines with J gene TRBJ1-5, with 7 bases matching TRBD1. Germline CDR1 reads SGHVS; CDR2 reads FQNEAQ. V dropped 4 bases and J dropped 3; count of bases not matched to a gene: 9. CDR3 length: 16 residues. CDR3 in amino acids: CASSSRTGPYNQPQHF. The CDR3 nucleotides read TGTGCCAGCAGCTCGAGGACAGGCCCCTACAATCAGCCCCAGCATTTT.

This clonotype was found a few times. J is TRBJ2-1 and V is TRBV4-3, with D possibly being TRBD2 (7 bases). The CDR3 contains 16 residues. The ends were cut back, 0 bases at V and 13 bases at J, with 22 bases in the middle. CDR1 LGHNA and CDR2 YSLEER come from the germline V gene. The CDR3 bases are TGCGCCAGCAGCCAAGATAGGGGGGGGACCACAATGAGACAGTTCTTC. Protein: CASSQDRGGTTMRQFF.

The chain recombines TRBV5-6 with TRBJ1-6; D may be TRBD1 (6 bases). The V gene's germline CDR1 is SGHDT and CDR2 YYEEEE. CDR3 length: 16 amino acids. The germline V and J ends were trimmed by 4 bases and 7 bases, with 18 bases remaining between them. The CDR3 reads CASSPTPGGVNSPLHF. The DNA for the CDR3 is TGTGCCAGCAGCCCTACCCCCGGGGGCGTCAATTCACCCCTCCACTTT. The full variable domain, in which reference TRBV5-6 and TRBJ1-6 provide the parts outside the CDR3, is DAGVTQSPTHLIKTRGQQVTLRCSPKSGHDTVSWYQQALGQGPQFIFQYYEEEERQRGNFPDRFSGHQFPNYSSELNVNALLLGDSALYLCASSPTPGGVNSPLHFGNGTRLTVT.